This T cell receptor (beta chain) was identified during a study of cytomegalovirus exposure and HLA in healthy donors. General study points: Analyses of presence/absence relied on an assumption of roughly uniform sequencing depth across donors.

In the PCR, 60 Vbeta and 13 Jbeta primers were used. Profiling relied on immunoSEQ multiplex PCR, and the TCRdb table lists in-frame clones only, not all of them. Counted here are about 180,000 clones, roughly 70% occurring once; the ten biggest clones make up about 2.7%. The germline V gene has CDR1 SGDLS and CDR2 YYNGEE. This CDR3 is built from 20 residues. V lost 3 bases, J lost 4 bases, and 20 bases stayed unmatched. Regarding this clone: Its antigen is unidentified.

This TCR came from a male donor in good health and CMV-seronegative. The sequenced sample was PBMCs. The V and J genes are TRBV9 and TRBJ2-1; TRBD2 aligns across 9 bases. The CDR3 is CASSGDPGDVSGRRYNEQFF. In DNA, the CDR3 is TGTGCCAGCAGCGGAGATCCAGGGGACGTTAGCGGGAGACGTTACAATGAGCAGTTCTTC.